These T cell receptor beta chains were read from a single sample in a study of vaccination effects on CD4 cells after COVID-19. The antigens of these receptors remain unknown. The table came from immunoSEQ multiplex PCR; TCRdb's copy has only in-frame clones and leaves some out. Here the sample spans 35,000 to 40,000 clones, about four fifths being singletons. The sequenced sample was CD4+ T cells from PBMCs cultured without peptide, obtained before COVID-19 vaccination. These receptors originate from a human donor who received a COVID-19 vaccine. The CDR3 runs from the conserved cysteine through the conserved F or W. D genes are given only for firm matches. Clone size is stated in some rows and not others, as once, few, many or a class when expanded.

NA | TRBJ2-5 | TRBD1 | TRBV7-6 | TGTGCCAGCAGCTTAGGGGGGCAGGGGGTACGGGAGACCCAGTACTTC | CASSLGGQGVRETQYF
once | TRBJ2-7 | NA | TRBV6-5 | TGTGCCAGCACCGAGCGGTCCTACGAGCAGTACTTC | CASTERSYEQYF
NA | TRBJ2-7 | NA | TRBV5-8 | TGTGCCAGCAGCTTGTCTGGTTACGAGCAGTACTTC | CASSLSGYEQYF
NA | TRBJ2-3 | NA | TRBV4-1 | TGCGCCAGCAGCCAATGGAGGACAGTTCATACAGATACGCAGTATTTT | CASSQWRTVHTDTQYF
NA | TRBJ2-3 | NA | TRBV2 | TGTGCCAGAGGGAGTGTCGGGGGAGGCACAGATACGCAGTATTTT | CARGSVGGGTDTQYF
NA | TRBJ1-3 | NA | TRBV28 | TGTGCCAGCGCCAGGAACACCATATATTTT | CASARNTIYF
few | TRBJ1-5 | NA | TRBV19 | TGTGCCAGTAGTATAGGAGGCGGTCGCAATCAGCCCCAGCATTTT | CASSIGGGRNQPQHF
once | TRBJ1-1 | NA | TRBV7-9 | TGTGCCAGCACCAATGAGGGGGGGACTGAAGCTTTCTTT | CASTNEGGTEAFF
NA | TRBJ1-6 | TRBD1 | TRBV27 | TGTGCCAGCAGTTTATCCAGGGGGCGCTCCTATAATTCACCCCTCCACTTT | CASSLSRGRSYNSPLHF
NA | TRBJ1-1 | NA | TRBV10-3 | TGTGCCACCATAGGACAGCTGAACACTGAAGCTTTCTTT | CATIGQLNTEAFF
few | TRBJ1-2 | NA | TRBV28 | TGTGCCAGCAGTTATGTGGACTTCTCGCGGGGCTACACCTTC | CASSYVDFSRGYTF
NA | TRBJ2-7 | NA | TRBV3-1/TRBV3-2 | TGTGCCAGCAGCCAAGGGGTAGGCCCCTACTACGAGCAGTACTTC | CASSQGVGPYYEQYF
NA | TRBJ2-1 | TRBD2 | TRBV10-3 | TGTGCCATCGGACAGGGACTAGCGGACTACAATGAGCAGTTCTTC | CAIGQGLADYNEQFF
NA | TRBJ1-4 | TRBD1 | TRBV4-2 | TGTGCCAGCAGCCTGGGGACAGGGCATAATACAGAAAAACTGTTTTTT | CASSLGTGHNTEKLFF
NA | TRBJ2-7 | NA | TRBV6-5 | TGTGCCAGCAGTTACGAGGGGCCCTTAGTCGGCGAGCAGTACTTC | CASSYEGPLVGEQYF
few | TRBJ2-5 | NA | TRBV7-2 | TGTGCCAGCAGCCTAGGGGGCGGGGGCCAAGAGACCCAGTACTTC | CASSLGGGGQETQYF
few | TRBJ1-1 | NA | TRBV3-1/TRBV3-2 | TGTGCCAGTCGAACCCGGGGTACTGAAGCTTTCTTT | CASRTRGTEAFF
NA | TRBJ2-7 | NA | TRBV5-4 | TGTGCCAGCAGCTCCTCCATGGGTGGGCAGTACTTC | CASSSSMGGQYF
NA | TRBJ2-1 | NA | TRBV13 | TGTGCCAGCAGCTCGGCGCAGGGGCGGGCAGGCTACAATGAGCAGTTCTTC | CASSSAQGRAGYNEQFF
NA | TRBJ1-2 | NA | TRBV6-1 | TGTGCCAGCAGTGAAAACAGGGTAGATGGCTACACCTTC | CASSENRVDGYTF
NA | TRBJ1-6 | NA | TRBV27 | TGTGCCAGCAGTTTAGGGGCCCAGTCACCCCTCCACTTT | CASSLGAQSPLHF
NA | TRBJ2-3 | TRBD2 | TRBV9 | TGTGCCAGCAGCGTAGGCAATAGCGGGAGTTTCGCAGATACGCAGTATTTT | CASSVGNSGSFADTQYF